The 29 T cell receptor beta chains below were found in one sample sequenced in a study of CD8+ T cells in alopecia areata. RNA was isolated and reverse transcribed to cDNA, the sequencing template. Assay: immunoSEQ multiplex PCR; the TCRdb copy retains only in-frame clones and omits some. This sample has some 120,000 clones, each found more than once. The specimen was lesional skin. These TCRs come from a C3H/HeJ mouse with alopecia areata. This strain has MHC haplotype H2-k.

Worth noting for this clone: Gene names are mouse gene names. The read is 4 residues too short to cover the CDR3 end, so that end is filled in from the germline J gene. The chain links TRBV17 to TRBJ2-7; D possibly corresponds to TRBD1 (6 bases). Germline V gene sequence: CDR1 MNHDT, CDR2 YYDKIL. This CDR3 comprises 12 residues. Here the CDR3 reads CASRRRGYEQYF. The part of the CDR3 DNA that was read is TGTGCTAGCAGACGGAGGGGGTAT. Combining the CDR3 with reference TRBV17 and TRBJ2-7 gives the whole variable domain DTTVKQNPRYKLARVGKPVNLICSQTMNHDTMYWYQKKPNQAPKLLLFYYDKILNREADTFEKFQSSRPNNSFCSLYIGSAGLEYSAMYLCASRRRGYEQYFGPGTRLTVL.

The table lists this clone with a few counts. The protein given in TCRdb and the translation of the DNA differ at residue 11, and the sequence presented here derives from the DNA. All gene names here are mouse names. The read ends 3 residues shy of where the CDR3 ends; the end is completed using the germline J gene. This chain joins TRBV1 and TRBJ1-3; no reliable D call. This CDR3 region has 14 residues. Germline V gives CDR1 NSQYPW, CDR2 LRSPGD (reference sequence). Trimming stripped 4 bases from V and 0 bases from J, with 7 bases between. The sequenced CDR3 bases are TGCACCTGCAGTGTCAGGCTTTCTGGAAATACG. Encoded protein: CTCSVRLSGNT. Given in full, the CDR3 is CTCSVRLSGNTLYF.

This clone was found a few times. Here the gene names and germline are mouse. Incomplete CDR3 DNA: TGTGCCAGCAGTGATCTACAGGGGGCCCCA. This encodes CASSDLQGAP. The entire CDR3 sequence reads CASSDLQGAPEVFF. This sequence joins TRBV13-1 and TRBJ1-1, with 9 bases matching TRBD1. Coverage ceases 4 residues before the CDR3 finishes, and the germline J gene fills in the end. Germline assignment: CDR1 NSHNY and CDR2 SYGAGN. CDR3 length: 14 amino acids.

Notes on this clone: All gene names here are mouse names. With the read ending 4 residues before the CDR3 end, the germline J gene is used to fill in that end. The chain joins TRBV14 to TRBJ2-1, with 8 nucleotides matching TRBD1. The CDR3 consists of 14 residues. The V and J ends lost 6 bases and 3 bases, in that order; junction bases with no gene match: 5. Germline V gene sequence: CDR1 SGHDT, CDR2 FRDEAV. CDR3 protein: CASNPGQAYAEQFF. Incomplete CDR3 DNA: TGTGCCAGCAACCCGGGACAGGCCTATGCT.

To note about this clone: Gene and germline names: mouse. The CDR3 extends 4 residues past the end of the read, so its final part is completed from the germline J gene. The chain couples TRBV13-3 to TRBJ1-1; TRBD1 might be the D (5 bases). Germline V lookup: CDR1 NNHDY, CDR2 SYVADS. V lost 2 bases and J 3 bases, leaving 11 bases between the germline ends. The CDR3 loop spans 14 amino acids. CDR3 sequence reads: CASSDRAGDTEVFF. CDR3 bases read: TGTGCCAGCAGTGACAGGGCCGGGGACACA.

About this clone: Genes and germline are mouse. The CDR3 goes on 4 residues after the read ends, and that part is filled in from the germline J gene. J is TRBJ2-7 and V is TRBV13-3; D remains ambiguous. Germline CDR1 reads NNHDY; CDR2 reads SYVADS. The CDR3 has 13 residues. V lost 5 bases and J lost 3, with 12 bases in between. CDR3 loop: CASSLRKNYEQYF. CDR3 DNA (partial): TGTGCCAGCAGCCTCAGAAAAAACTAT.

This clone appeared a few times. These gene names are mouse names. From the germline J gene comes the end of the CDR3, since the read stops 4 residues before it. The chain has TRBV13-3 and TRBJ1-2; TRBD1 agrees at 7 bases. Per the germline V gene, CDR1 is NNHDY and CDR2 is SYVADS. This CDR3 is built from 15 residues. With 2 bases clipped from V and 0 bases from J, the junction kept 4 bases outside the gene matches. CDR3 sequence reads: CASSERGTANSDYTF. The CDR3 bases that were read are TGTGCCAGCAGTGAGAGAGGGACAGCAAACTCC.

About this clone itself: Gene names follow the mouse nomenclature. CDR3 DNA, as far as it was read: TGTGCCAGCAGTGATTACCCGGGCTGGGGGCAAGAC. Translating it yields CASSDYPGWGQD. The complete CDR3 protein is CASSDYPGWGQDTQYF. The V and J genes are TRBV13-3 and TRBJ2-5; TRBD2 matches 7 bases. The sequenced fragment ends 4 residues before the CDR3 boundary, so the rest is inferred from the germline J gene. J was trimmed by 3 bases and V by 1 base; bases with no gene match: 8. The CDR3 is 16 amino acids. The germline CDR1 and CDR2 sequences are NNHDY and SYVADS.

Note on this clone: Gene names and germline match the mouse. The read ends 4 residues shy of where the CDR3 ends; the end is completed using the germline J gene. The chain employs TRBV13-3 and TRBJ2-5, with TRBD2 as a possible D gene (5 bases). CDR3 size: 14 residues. CDR1 and CDR2 (germline): NNHDY, SYVADS. The part of the CDR3 DNA that was read is TGTGCCAGCAGTGATGTGGGGAGTGCAGAC. It specifies CASSDVGSAD. The entire CDR3 protein is CASSDVGSADTQYF. Full variable domain (remainder filled in from reference TRBV13-3 and TRBJ2-5): EAAVTQSPRSKVAVTGGKVTLSCHQTNNHDYMYWYRQDTGHGLRLIHYSYVADSTEKGDIPDGYKASRPSQENFSLILELASLSQTAVYFCASSDVGSADTQYFGPGTRLLVL.

As to this clone: Gene names are mouse gene names. The read comes to an end 4 residues before the CDR3 does, leaving the germline J gene to fill in the end. This chain connects TRBV13-1 to TRBJ2-3, with a weak D call TRBD2 (7 bases). The V and J ends lost 1 base and 3 bases respectively, with 12 bases between them. Per the germline V gene, CDR1 is NSHNY and CDR2 is SYGAGN. The CDR3 is 15 amino acids. The DNA read from the CDR3 is TGTGCCAGCAGTGATCGGGGGGCGCAGGCAGAA. Its translation: CASSDRGAQAE. The entire CDR3 sequence reads CASSDRGAQAETLYF.

In its sample, this clone was seen a few times. Gene names denote mouse genes. The read ends 4 residues shy of where the CDR3 ends; the end is completed using the germline J gene. The chain joins TRBV17 to TRBJ2-1; 7 nucleotides agree with TRBD2. This CDR3 has 16 residues. V lost 3 bases to trimming and J lost 0 bases; unmatched junction nucleotides: 5. Germline lookup yields CDR1 MNHDT and CDR2 YYDKIL. The DNA read from the CDR3 is TGTGCTAGCAGTAGTTCTGGGGGTCCTAACTATGCT. This translates into CASSSSGGPNYA. The CDR3 reads in full as CASSSSGGPNYAEQFF.

For this clone: Gene names are the mouse ones. The DNA ends 4 residues before the CDR3 does, and the rest of the CDR3 is filled in from the germline J gene. V usage is TRBV1 and J usage is TRBJ1-2; D is perhaps TRBD1 (5 bases). The CDR3 runs 14 residues. Trimming removed 1 base from V and 3 bases from J, with 9 bases in between. Germline CDR1 is NSQYPW and CDR2 is LRSPGD (reference sequence). CDR3 in amino acids: CTCSAGTRDSDYTF. Partial CDR3 DNA: TGCACCTGCAGTGCAGGGACAAGGGACTCC.

Regarding this clone: Gene names are the mouse ones. The read halts 4 residues ahead of the CDR3 end, with the missing end drawn from the germline J gene. The chain combines TRBV13-3 with TRBJ2-7, with 8 positions matching TRBD1. The germline V gene encodes CDR1 NNHDY and CDR2 SYVADS. Trimming cost V 5 bases and J 0 bases; bases outside gene matches: 4. The CDR3 length is 14 residues. CDR3 in amino acids: CASRSGGASYEQYF. The covered CDR3 bases are TGTGCCAGCAGATCAGGGGGCGCCTCCTAT.

In its sample, this clone was seen many times. Here the gene names and germline are mouse. The CDR3 goes on 4 residues after the read ends, and that part is filled in from the germline J gene. V usage is TRBV1 and J usage is TRBJ2-7; tentative D call: TRBD2 (7 bases). There are 14 residues in the CDR3. Germline V gene lookup returns CDR1 NSQYPW and CDR2 LRSPGD (reference sequence). This CDR3 reads CTCSADGGRDEQYF. The CDR3 bases that were read are TGCACCTGCAGTGCAGATGGGGGGCGCGAT.

As to this clone: The gene names given are mouse names. The read comes to an end 4 residues before the CDR3 does, leaving the germline J gene to fill in the end. The V gene is TRBV13-3, the J gene TRBJ2-1, with a possible D match to TRBD2 (7 bases). Looked up from germline, CDR1 is NNHDY and CDR2 is SYVADS. Trimming removed 0 bases at V and 1 base at J, with 17 bases between. The CDR3 extends over 18 amino acids. CDR3: CASSDAAGGPRNYAEQFF. The DNA read from the CDR3 is TGTGCCAGCAGTGATGCGGCGGGGGGCCCACGAAACTATGCT.

The sample holds a few counts of this clone. Gene names and germline match the mouse. The read falls 4 residues short of the CDR3 end, and the missing part is taken from the germline J gene. The chain has TRBV13-3 and TRBJ2-4, with TRBD2 matching 10 bases. Germline loops: CDR1 NNHDY, CDR2 SYVADS. This CDR3 region has 15 residues. CDR3 DNA (partial): TGTGCCAGCAGTCCTGGACTGGGGGTTGCAAAC. Its translation is CASSPGLGVAN. The complete CDR3 sequence is CASSPGLGVANTLYF.

This clone was seen only a few times. The gene names here belong to mouse. The CDR3 extends 4 residues past the end of the read, so its final part is completed from the germline J gene. The chain carries TRBV1 and TRBJ2-5; weak D call: TRBD1 (6 bases). The germline CDR1 and CDR2 sequences are NSQYPW and LRSPGD (reference sequence). This CDR3 region has 12 residues. The CDR3 region is CTCSWDKDTQYF. The sequenced CDR3 bases are TGCACCTGCAGTTGGGACAAAGAC.

This clone has just a few counts. Gene names are the mouse ones. The read ends 4 residues shy of where the CDR3 ends; the end is completed using the germline J gene. The gene calls are TRBV13-1 and TRBJ2-7; TRBD2 agrees at 7 bases. The CDR3 sequence is 14 residues long. CDR1 and CDR2 (germline): NSHNY, SYGAGN. V lost 1 base and J lost 3; bases outside the gene matches: 4. CDR3 region: CASSDLAGGYEQYF. The part of the CDR3 DNA that was read is TGTGCCAGCAGTGATTTGGCTGGGGGCTAT.

In its sample, this clone was seen a few times. Gene names are mouse gene names. The CDR3 end is not reached by the read, which stops 4 residues before it; the germline J gene fills it in. The chain has TRBV13-3 and TRBJ2-7; TRBD2 matches at 13 bases. The CDR3 consists of 15 residues. V gave up 5 bases and J gave up 3 bases; unmatched junction bases: 5. Germline V gene lookup returns CDR1 NNHDY and CDR2 SYVADS. The CDR3 spells CASSPRDWGGYEQYF. CDR3 DNA (partial): TGTGCCAGCAGCCCTCGGGACTGGGGGGGCTAT.

As to this clone: Genes and germline are mouse. The read gets to within 4 residues of the CDR3 end, and the germline J gene fills in the rest. This chain links TRBV13-3 with TRBJ2-2, with D perhaps TRBD2 (6 bases). This CDR3 is 15 amino acids long. Germline loops: CDR1 NNHDY, CDR2 SYVADS. The germline V and J ends were trimmed by 2 bases and 2 bases, with 10 bases remaining between them. CDR3: CASSDAGANTGQLYF. Partial CDR3 DNA: TGTGCCAGCAGTGACGCTGGGGCTAACACCGGG.

Points on this clone: The gene symbols are mouse symbols. The observed sequence ends 4 residues before the CDR3 terminus, with the missing tail filled in from the germline J gene. The V and J genes are TRBV14 and TRBJ2-4; D is perhaps TRBD1 (6 bases). Germline V gene sequence: CDR1 SGHDT, CDR2 FRDEAV. This CDR3 has 13 amino acids. The CDR3 bases that were read are TGTGCCAGCAGTTTTGGGACAAAAAAC. As protein: CASSFGTKN. The entire CDR3 reads CASSFGTKNTLYF.

With regard to this clone: Gene names and germline match the mouse. The DNA ends 4 residues before the CDR3 does, and the rest of the CDR3 is filled in from the germline J gene. This chain connects TRBV19 to TRBJ2-7, with D possibly matching TRBD1 (6 bases). V dropped 4 bases and J dropped 2 bases, with 10 bases sitting between them. The CDR3 is made up of 13 amino acids. CDR1 is FNHDT and CDR2 is SITEND in the germline V gene (reference sequence). CDR3 bases read: TGTGCCAGCAGTCCCGGACAGCCCTAT. It codes for CASSPGQPY. The CDR3 reads in full as CASSPGQPYEQYF.

The sample holds many counts of this clone. Each gene name is a mouse one. The CDR3 end lies 4 residues beyond the end of the read and is filled in from the germline J gene. The chain combines TRBV13-3 with TRBJ2-1, with D maybe TRBD1 (5 bases). Trimming pared 3 bases from V and 1 base from J, leaving 11 bases between. Germline CDR1 reads NNHDY; CDR2 reads SYVADS. The CDR3 extends over 15 amino acids. CDR3 DNA, as far as it was read: TGTGCCAGCAGTGTGCAGGGAAAGAACTATGCT. Its protein product is CASSVQGKNYA. The complete CDR3 protein is CASSVQGKNYAEQFF.

A note on this clone: The protein recorded in TCRdb does not match the translated DNA at residue 13; the protein presented here comes from translating the DNA. The gene names here belong to mouse. Read sequence stops 3 residues before the CDR3 end, and the germline J gene provides the missing end. The chain combines TRBV13-3 with TRBJ1-3; 7 bases agree with TRBD1. V lost 3 bases to trimming and J lost 2 bases; unmatched junction nucleotides: 8. In germline, CDR1 is NNHDY, CDR2 SYVADS. The CDR3 has 16 amino acids. The CDR3 sequence: CASSATAQGAGNTLYF. CDR3 bases read: TGTGCCAGCAGTGCCACAGCTCAGGGGGCTGGAAATACG.

This clone was counted a few times. Genes and germline come from the mouse. The read falls 4 residues short of the CDR3 end, and the missing part is taken from the germline J gene. J is TRBJ2-5 and V is TRBV13-1; 12 bases map to TRBD2. Germline V gene sequence: CDR1 NSHNY, CDR2 SYGAGN. The CDR3 is 16 amino acids. The sequenced CDR3 bases are TGTGCCAGCAGGCCCGACTGGGGGGGCGAGGCAGAC. Translation gives CASRPDWGGEAD. The whole CDR3 sequence reads CASRPDWGGEADTQYF.

Worth noting for this clone: The germline and genes are mouse ones. The CDR3 goes on 4 residues after the read ends, and that part is filled in from the germline J gene. The rearrangement links TRBV13-3 to TRBJ2-7, with a possible D match to TRBD1 (6 bases). The CDR3 runs to 13 residues. CDR1 is NNHDY and CDR2 is SYVADS in the germline V gene. The covered CDR3 bases are TGTGCCAGCAGTGAGAAACAGGGTTAT. This translates into CASSEKQGY. The entire CDR3 sequence reads CASSEKQGYEQYF.

This clone was detected a few times. Mouse gene names apply. The CDR3 goes on 4 residues after the read ends, and that part is filled in from the germline J gene. The chain has TRBV13-3 and TRBJ1-4, with no clear D. CDR1 and CDR2 from the germline V gene are NNHDY and SYVADS. The CDR3 spans 14 residues. V was shortened by 2 bases and J by 5 bases, with 10 bases between the two germline ends. Partial CDR3 DNA: TGTGCCAGCAGTGAGCAGGCCAATAACGAA. The encoded protein is CASSEQANNE. The entire CDR3 protein reads CASSEQANNERLFF.

In its sample, this clone was seen a few times. Mouse names are used for the genes. The missing CDR3 end, 4 residues past where the read stops, is filled in from the germline J gene. J is TRBJ1-4 and V is TRBV13-1; 7 nucleotides align to TRBD1. V dropped 2 bases and J dropped 4; count of bases not matched to a gene: 2. CDR3 length equals 14 residues. Germline V CDR1 and CDR2: NSHNY, SYGAGN. The CDR3: CASSETGFNERLFF. The part of the CDR3 DNA that was read is TGTGCCAGCAGTGAGACAGGGTTCAACGAA.

This clone was seen a few times. TCRdb's protein does not match the DNA translation at residue 13; the protein provided is translated from the DNA. Here the gene names and germline are mouse. With the read ending 3 residues before the CDR3 end, the germline J gene is used to fill in that end. The chain joins TRBV1 to TRBJ1-6; TRBD1 matches at 9 bases. TRBJ1-6 is labeled an ORF, and its function is uncertain. V lost 0 bases to trimming and J lost 10 bases; unmatched junction nucleotides: 7. The CDR3 sequence is 16 residues long. Germline V gene sequence: CDR1 NSQYPW, CDR2 LRSPGD (reference sequence). The DNA read from the CDR3 is TGCACCTGCAGTGCAGATGGGGGACAGGGTGGGTCGCCC. Protein product: CTCSADGGQGGSP. The full CDR3 protein is CTCSADGGQGGSPLYF.